The sequence of this TCR beta chain was determined in a study of T cell responses to AZD1222 COVID-19 vaccine. Study results and limitations: Reportedly, nearly half the spike-specific TCRs target unmutated variant regions. A rise in Spike-specific TCR breadth and depth followed two AZD1222 doses. Repertoires were collected only later (after the peak T cell response had occurred).

Assay: immunoSEQ multiplex PCR; the TCRdb copy retains only in-frame clones and omits some. The profile shows about 63,000 clones, 83% of them singletons. Germline V gene sequence: CDR1 LNHDA, CDR2 SQIVND (reference sequence). With V trimmed by 5 bases and J by 6 bases, 5 bases remained unmatched. This CDR3 spans 16 amino acids. The study pooled second doses at about 4 or about 12 weeks. To note about this clone: What it recognizes is unknown.

V usage is TRBV19 and J usage is TRBJ2-1; 15 bases line up with TRBD2. The TCR originated in an adult who received the AZD1222 COVID-19 vaccine. The source material was peripheral blood, sampled 28 days after the second AZD1222 dose. The CDR3 sequence is CASSSPGLAGGNEQFF. For the CDR3, the DNA is TGTGCCAGTAGTTCTCCGGGACTAGCGGGGGGCAATGAGCAGTTCTTC.